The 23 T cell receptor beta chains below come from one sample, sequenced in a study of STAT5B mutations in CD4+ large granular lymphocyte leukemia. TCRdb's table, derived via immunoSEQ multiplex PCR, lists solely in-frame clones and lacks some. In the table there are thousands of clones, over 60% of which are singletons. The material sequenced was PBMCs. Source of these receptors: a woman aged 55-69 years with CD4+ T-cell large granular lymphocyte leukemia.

CDR3 protein: CSVEREPNSYNEQFF. In nucleotides, the CDR3 is TGCAGCGTTGAAAGGGAGCCAAACTCCTACAATGAGCAGTTCTTC. The chain employs TRBV29-1 and TRBJ2-1, with D perhaps matching TRBD2 (5 bases). Germline V lookup: CDR1 SQVTM, CDR2 ANQGSEA. Trimming shortened V by 2 bases and J by 0 bases, and 11 bases separated the two germline ends. The CDR3 runs 15 residues.

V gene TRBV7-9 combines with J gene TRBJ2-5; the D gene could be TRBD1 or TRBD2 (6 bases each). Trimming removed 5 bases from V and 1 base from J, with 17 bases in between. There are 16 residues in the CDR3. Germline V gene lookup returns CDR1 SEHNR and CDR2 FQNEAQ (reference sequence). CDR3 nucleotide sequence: TGTGCCAGCAGCGCGACAGGTGGGGGAGGCCAAGAGACCCAGTACTTC. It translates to CASSATGGGGQETQYF.

Written as DNA, the CDR3 is TGCAGCGTAGACAGCGGAGGGGGGGTTTACGAGCAGTACTTC. Residues: CSVDSGGGVYEQYF. The V and J genes are TRBV29-1 and TRBJ2-7; D is perhaps TRBD2 (7 bases). The CDR3 contains 14 residues. V was trimmed by 6 bases and J by 4 bases, leaving 19 bases between them. In germline, CDR1 is SQVTM, CDR2 ANQGSEA.

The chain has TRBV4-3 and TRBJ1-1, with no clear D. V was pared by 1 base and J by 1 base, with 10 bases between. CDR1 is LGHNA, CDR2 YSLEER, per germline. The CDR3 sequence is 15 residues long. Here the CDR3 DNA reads TGCGCCAGCAGCCAAGGTTATAGGGCGAACACTGAAGCTTTCTTT. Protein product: CASSQGYRANTEAFF.

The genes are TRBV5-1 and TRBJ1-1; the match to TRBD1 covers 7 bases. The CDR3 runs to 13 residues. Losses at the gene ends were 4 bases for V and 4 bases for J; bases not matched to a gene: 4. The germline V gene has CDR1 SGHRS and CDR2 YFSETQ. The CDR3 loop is CASSRQGLTEAFF. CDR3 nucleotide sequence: TGCGCCAGCAGCCGACAGGGACTCACTGAAGCTTTCTTT. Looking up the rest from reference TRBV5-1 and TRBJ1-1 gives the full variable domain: KAGVTQTPRYLIKTRGQQVTLSCSPISGHRSVSWYQQTPGQGLQFLFEYFSETQRNKGNFPGRFSGRQFSNSRSEMNVSTLELGDSALYLCASSRQGLTEAFFGQGTRLTVV.

CDR3 loop: CASSPPFRATNYGYTF. The CDR3 DNA reads TGTGCCAGCTCACCACCGTTCCGGGCTACTAACTATGGCTACACCTTC. This rearrangement joins TRBV18 to TRBJ1-2, with D hard to call. Germline CDR1 is KGHSH and CDR2 is LQKENI. The CDR3 covers 16 residues. V dropped 0 bases and J dropped 0 bases, with 11 bases sitting between them.

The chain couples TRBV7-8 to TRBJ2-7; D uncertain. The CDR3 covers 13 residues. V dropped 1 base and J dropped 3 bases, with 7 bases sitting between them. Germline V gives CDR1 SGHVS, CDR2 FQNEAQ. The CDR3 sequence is CASSLGPLYEQYF. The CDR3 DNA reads TGTGCCAGCAGCTTAGGACCGCTCTACGAGCAGTACTTC.

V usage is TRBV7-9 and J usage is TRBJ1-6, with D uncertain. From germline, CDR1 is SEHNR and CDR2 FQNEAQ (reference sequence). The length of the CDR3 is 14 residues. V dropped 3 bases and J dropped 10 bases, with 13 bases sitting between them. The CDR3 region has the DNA TGTGCCAGCAGCTTGGAGGGTGTAGACTCACCCCTCCACTTT. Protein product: CASSLEGVDSPLHF.

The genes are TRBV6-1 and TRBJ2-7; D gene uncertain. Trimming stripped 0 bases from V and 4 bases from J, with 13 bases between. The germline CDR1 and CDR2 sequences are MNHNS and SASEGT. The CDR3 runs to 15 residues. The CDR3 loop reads CASSEAWHGLYEQYF. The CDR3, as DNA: TGTGCCAGCAGTGAAGCCTGGCATGGGCTTTACGAGCAGTACTTC.

In DNA, the CDR3 is TGTGCCAGCTCAACCCCGATCGGGACTAATGAAAAACTGTTTTTT. This gives the protein CASSTPIGTNEKLFF. The V gene is TRBV6-1, the J gene TRBJ1-4; no clear D. The CDR3 has 15 residues. Germline lookup yields CDR1 MNHNS and CDR2 SASEGT. Trimming removed 8 bases from V and 2 bases from J, with 15 bases in between.

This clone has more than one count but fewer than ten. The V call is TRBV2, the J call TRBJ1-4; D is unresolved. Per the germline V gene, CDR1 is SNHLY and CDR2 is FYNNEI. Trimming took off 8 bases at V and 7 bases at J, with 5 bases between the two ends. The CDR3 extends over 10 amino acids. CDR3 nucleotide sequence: TGTGCCAGCGGGGTTGAAAAACTGTTTTTT. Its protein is CASGVEKLFF.

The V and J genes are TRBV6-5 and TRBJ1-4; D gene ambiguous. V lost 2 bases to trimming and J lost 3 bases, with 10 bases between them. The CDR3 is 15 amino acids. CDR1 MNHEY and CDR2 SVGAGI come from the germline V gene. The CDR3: CASSYDLGSNEKLFF. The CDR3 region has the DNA TGTGCCAGCAGTTACGATCTGGGCTCTAATGAAAAACTGTTTTTT.

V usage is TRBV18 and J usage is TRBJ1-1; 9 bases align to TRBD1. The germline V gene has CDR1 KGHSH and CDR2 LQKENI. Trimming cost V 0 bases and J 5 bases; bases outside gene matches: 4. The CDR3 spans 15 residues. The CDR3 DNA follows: TGTGCCAGCTCACCACCCACAGGGGGCAGGACTGAAGCTTTCTTT. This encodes CASSPPTGGRTEAFF.

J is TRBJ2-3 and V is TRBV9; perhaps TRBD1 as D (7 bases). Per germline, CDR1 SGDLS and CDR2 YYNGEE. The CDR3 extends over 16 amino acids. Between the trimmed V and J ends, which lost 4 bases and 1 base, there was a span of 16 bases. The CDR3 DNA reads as TGTGCCAGCAGCCCAGGGGGGACAGTTGGCACAGATACGCAGTATTTT. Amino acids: CASSPGGTVGTDTQYF. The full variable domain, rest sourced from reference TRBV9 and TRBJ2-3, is DSGVTQTPKHLITATGQRVTLRCSPRSGDLSVYWYQQSLDQGLQFLIQYYNGEERAKGNILERFSAQQFPDLHSELNLSSLELGDSALYFCASSPGGTVGTDTQYFGPGTRLTVL.

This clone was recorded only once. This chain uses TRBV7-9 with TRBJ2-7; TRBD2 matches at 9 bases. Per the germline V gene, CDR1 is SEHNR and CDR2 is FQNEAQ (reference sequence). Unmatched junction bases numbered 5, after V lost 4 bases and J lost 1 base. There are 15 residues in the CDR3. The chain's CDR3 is CASSSPLAGSYEQYF. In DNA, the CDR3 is TGTGCCAGCAGCTCCCCCCTAGCGGGGTCCTACGAGCAGTACTTC.

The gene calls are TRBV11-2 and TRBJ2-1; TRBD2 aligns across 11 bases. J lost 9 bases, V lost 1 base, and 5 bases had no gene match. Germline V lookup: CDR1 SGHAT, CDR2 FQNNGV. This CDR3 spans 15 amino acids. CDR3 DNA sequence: TGTGCCAGCAGCTTAGTAGCGGGAGGGCTAGGTGAGCAGTTCTTC. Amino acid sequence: CASSLVAGGLGEQFF.

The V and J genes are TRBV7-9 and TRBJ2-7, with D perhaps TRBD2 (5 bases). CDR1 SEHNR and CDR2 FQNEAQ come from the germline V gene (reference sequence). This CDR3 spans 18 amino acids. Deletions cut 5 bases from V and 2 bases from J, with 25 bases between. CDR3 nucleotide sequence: TGTGCCAGCAGCCCGAGTGGGTCTGGGAGAATCGGCCCCTACGAGCAGTACTTC. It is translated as CASSPSGSGRIGPYEQYF.

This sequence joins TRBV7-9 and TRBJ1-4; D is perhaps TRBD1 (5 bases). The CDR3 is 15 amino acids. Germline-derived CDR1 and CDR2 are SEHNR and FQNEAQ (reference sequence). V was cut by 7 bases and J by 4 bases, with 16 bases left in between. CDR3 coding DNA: TGTGCCAGCACCCCAGGGACCAGAGTTAATGAAAAACTGTTTTTT. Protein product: CASTPGTRVNEKLFF.

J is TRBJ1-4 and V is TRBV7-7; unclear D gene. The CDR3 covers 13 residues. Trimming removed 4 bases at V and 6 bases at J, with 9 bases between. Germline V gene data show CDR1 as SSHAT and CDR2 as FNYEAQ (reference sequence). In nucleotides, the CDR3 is TGTGCCAGCAGCTCAATGCCCGATGAAAAACTGTTTTTT. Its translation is CASSSMPDEKLFF.

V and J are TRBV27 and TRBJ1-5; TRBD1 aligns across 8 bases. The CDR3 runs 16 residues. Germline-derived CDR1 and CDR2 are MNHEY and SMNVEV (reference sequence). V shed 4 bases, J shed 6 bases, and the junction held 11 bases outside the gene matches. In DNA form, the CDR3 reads TGTGCCAGCAGTTCGAGGGGACAGGAACCCACTCAGCCCCAGCATTTT. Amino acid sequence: CASSSRGQEPTQPQHF.

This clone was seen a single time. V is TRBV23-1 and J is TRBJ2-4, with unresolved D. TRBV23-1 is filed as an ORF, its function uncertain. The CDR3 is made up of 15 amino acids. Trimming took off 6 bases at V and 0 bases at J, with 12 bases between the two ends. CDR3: CASRPLSLAKNIQYF. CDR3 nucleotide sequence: TGCGCCAGCAGGCCGCTCAGTCTAGCCAAAAACATTCAGTACTTC.

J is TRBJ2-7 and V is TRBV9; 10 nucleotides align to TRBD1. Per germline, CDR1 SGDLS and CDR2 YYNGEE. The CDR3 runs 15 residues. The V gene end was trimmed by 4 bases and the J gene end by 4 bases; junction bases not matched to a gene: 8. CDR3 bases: TGTGCCAGCAGCCCAGGGACAGGGGTAGGGTACGAGCAGTACTTC. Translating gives CASSPGTGVGYEQYF.

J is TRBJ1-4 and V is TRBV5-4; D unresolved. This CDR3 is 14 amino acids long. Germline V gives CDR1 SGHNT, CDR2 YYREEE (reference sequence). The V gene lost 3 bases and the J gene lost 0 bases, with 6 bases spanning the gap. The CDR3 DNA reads TGTGCCAGCAGCTCGGCTACAACTAATGAAAAACTGTTTTTT. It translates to CASSSATTNEKLFF.